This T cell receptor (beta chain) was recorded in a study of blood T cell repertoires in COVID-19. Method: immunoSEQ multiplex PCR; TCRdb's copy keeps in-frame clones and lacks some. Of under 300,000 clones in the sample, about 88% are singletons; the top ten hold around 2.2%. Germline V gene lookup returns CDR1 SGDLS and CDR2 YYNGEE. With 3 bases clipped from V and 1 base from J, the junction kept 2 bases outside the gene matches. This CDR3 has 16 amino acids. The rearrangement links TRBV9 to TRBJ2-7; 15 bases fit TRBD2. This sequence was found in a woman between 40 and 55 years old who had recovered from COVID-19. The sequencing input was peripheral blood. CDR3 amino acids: CASSAGTSGRSYEQYF. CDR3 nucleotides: TGTGCCAGCAGCGCAGGGACTAGCGGGAGGTCCTACGAGCAGTACTTC.